One sample yielded the 8 T cell receptor beta chains listed below, sequenced in a study of blood T cell repertoires in COVID-19. Libraries were prepared by immunoSEQ multiplex PCR; TCRdb keeps only in-frame clonotypes and omits some of them. The sample lists 200,000 to 250,000 clones, roughly 84% occurring once. The material sequenced was PBMCs or T cells enriched from blood (not recorded which). Source of these receptors: a woman between 40 and 50 years old who had recovered from COVID-19.

The CDR3 loop reads CASSLGGGQPQHF. The CDR3, as DNA: TGTGCCAGCAGCTTGGGCGGAGGACAGCCCCAGCATTTT. This rearrangement joins TRBV5-6 to TRBJ1-5; no firm D call. Germline CDR1 and CDR2: SGHDT and YYEEEE. The CDR3 length is 13 residues. V was clipped by 0 bases and J by 7 bases, with 8 bases between them.

The chain carries TRBV5-1 and TRBJ2-3; D ambiguous. V dropped 2 bases and J dropped 1 base, with 5 bases sitting between them. The CDR3 consists of 13 residues. Germline values: CDR1 SGHRS, CDR2 YFSETQ. The CDR3 loop reads CASSFQGTDTQYF. In nucleotides, the CDR3 is TGCGCCAGCAGCTTCCAGGGCACAGATACGCAGTATTTT.

The J gene is TRBJ1-3, the V gene TRBV7-8, with D maybe TRBD1 (5 bases). Trimming removed 4 bases at V and 0 bases at J, with 13 bases between. The CDR3 loop spans 16 amino acids. Per the germline V gene, CDR1 is SGHVS and CDR2 is FQNEAQ. The CDR3 loop reads CASSSHQGLSGNTIYF. CDR3 DNA: TGTGCCAGCAGCTCGCATCAGGGTCTCTCTGGAAACACCATATATTTT.

CDR3 DNA: TGTGCCAGCAGCCAAGGGGTTCGGGAAAGCACAGATACGCAGTATTTT. It specifies CASSQGVRESTDTQYF. The chain links TRBV3-1 (or the pseudogene TRBV3-2) to TRBJ2-3; possible D gene TRBD2, 5 bases. The V gene's germline CDR1 is LGHDT and CDR2 YNNKEL (reference sequence). The ends were cut back, 1 base at V and 0 bases at J, with 11 bases in the middle. CDR3 length: 16 residues.

V and J are TRBV7-9 and TRBJ1-5; tentative D call: TRBD1 (6 bases). Trimming removed 1 base at V and 8 bases at J, with 21 bases between. The CDR3 totals 17 residues. Germline V gene sequence: CDR1 SEHNR, CDR2 FQNEAQ (reference sequence). The CDR3 region has the DNA TGTGCCAGCAGCTTAGACATAACGACAGGCCGGAACGAGCCCCAGCATTTT. Amino acid sequence: CASSLDITTGRNEPQHF.

This chain connects TRBV27 to TRBJ2-7; TRBD1 is a possible D gene (6 bases). This CDR3 is 14 amino acids long. The V gene's germline CDR1 is MNHEY and CDR2 SMNVEV (reference sequence). V lost 5 bases to trimming and J lost 2 bases, with 13 bases between them. This chain's CDR3 is CASSPSGQPYEQYF. The CDR3 DNA is TGTGCCAGCAGTCCGTCGGGACAACCCTACGAGCAGTACTTC.

This sequence joins TRBV7-2 and TRBJ2-2, with D possibly matching TRBD2 (6 bases). CDR3 size: 16 residues. CDR1 SGHTA and CDR2 FQGNSA come from the germline V gene. V lost 2 bases and J lost 0, with 10 bases in between. The chain's CDR3 is CASSLLGTSNTGELFF. The CDR3 bases are TGTGCCAGCAGCTTACTAGGGACTTCGAACACCGGGGAGCTGTTTTTT.

The chain uses TRBV27 and TRBJ2-7, with 7 bases identical to TRBD2. Per germline, CDR1 MNHEY and CDR2 SMNVEV (reference sequence). The V gene end was trimmed by 4 bases and the J gene end by 3 bases; junction bases not matched to a gene: 9. CDR3 length equals 15 residues. DNA for the CDR3: TGTGCCAGCAGTTATATTTCTAGCGGTGTCTACGAGCAGTACTTC. Protein product: CASSYISSGVYEQYF.